Below are 10 T cell receptor beta chains sequenced from a single sample in a study of T cells in Graves' hyperthyroidism and ophthalmopathy. Authors of the study amplified TCR beta CDR3 regions from RNA transcripts. First-round RT-PCR with HTBI primers amplified the TCR CDR3 region. TCRdb analysed the multiplex PCR reads with MiXCR anew, one entry per CDR3 protein. The sample lists hundreds of thousands of distinct CDR3 sequences; roughly a sixth were seen once. The sample taken for sequencing was blood. These receptors all come from a woman aged 40 to 50 with Graves' ophthalmopathy.

The chain couples TRBV4-1 to TRBJ2-1; D possibly corresponds to TRBD2 (5 bases). The CDR3 consists of 16 residues. Per the germline V gene, CDR1 is MGHRA and CDR2 is YSYEKL. V lost 1 base, J lost 0 bases, and 10 bases lay in between. The CDR3 loop reads CASSQGPADSYNEQFF. CDR3 sequence (DNA): TGCGCCAGCAGCCAAGGCCCAGCGGACTCCTACAATGAGCAGTTCTTC.

Concerning this clonotype itself: A much larger clone differs from this one at a single base, so this may be a read error. The chain has TRBV11-2 and TRBJ2-1, with D uncertain. The CDR3 contains 14 residues. Germline V gene data show CDR1 as SGHAT and CDR2 as FQNNGV. The CDR3 sequence is CTSSPERVYNEQFF. Written as DNA, the CDR3 is TGTACCAGCAGCCCCGAAAGAGTCTACAATGAGCAGTTCTTC.

This clonotype was observed a few times. The chain uses TRBV9 and TRBJ2-5; the match to TRBD2 covers 14 bases. The junction had 5 bases not matched to a gene; V was cut back by 2 bases and J by 5 bases. Germline CDR1 and CDR2: SGDLS and YYNGEE. The CDR3 covers 16 residues. CDR3 loop: CASSVGLAGVRETQYF. The CDR3, as DNA: TGTGCCAGCAGCGTGGGACTAGCGGGAGTGCGGGAGACCCAGTACTTC.

In this sample, this clonotype turned up a few times. The chain employs TRBV2 and TRBJ2-1, with D tentatively TRBD2 (5 bases). The CDR3 runs 15 residues. From germline, CDR1 is SNHLY and CDR2 FYNNEI. V was trimmed by 7 bases and J by 7 bases, leaving 20 bases between them. The CDR3 protein is CASKWGETSWNEQFF. The CDR3, as DNA: TGTGCCAGCAAATGGGGAGAAACCTCATGGAATGAGCAGTTCTTC.

This clonotype has at least ten counts. The J gene is TRBJ2-1, the V gene TRBV18; 9 bases are a match to TRBD1. Losses at the gene ends were 2 bases for V and 5 bases for J; bases not matched to a gene: 7. The CDR3 covers 16 residues. Germline CDR1 reads KGHSH; CDR2 reads LQKENI. The CDR3 bases are TGTGCCAGCTCACCATACCGGACAGGGGATAACAATGAGCAGTTCTTC. It specifies CASSPYRTGDNNEQFF. The full variable domain, its missing parts supplied by reference TRBV18 and TRBJ2-1, is NAGVMQNPRHLVRRRGQEARLRCSPMKGHSHVYWYRQLPEEGLKFMVYLQKENIIDESGMPKERFSAEFPKEGPSILRIQQVVRGDSAAYFCASSPYRTGDNNEQFFGPGTRLTVL.

This clonotype was picked up many times. The chain combines TRBV2 with TRBJ2-4, with a tentative D call TRBD2 (5 bases). The CDR3 spans 13 residues. The V gene's germline CDR1 is SNHLY and CDR2 FYNNEI. V lost 5 bases and J 8 bases, leaving 13 bases between the germline ends. The DNA of the CDR3 is TGTGCCAGCAGTCTCGGCCGGGGAGACATTCAGTACTTC. Translating gives CASSLGRGDIQYF.

This clonotype was counted a few times. The chain carries TRBV5-1 and TRBJ2-7, with 10 bases fitting TRBD2. CDR3 length: 15 residues. J lost 4 bases, V lost 4 bases, and 8 bases had no gene match. Germline V lookup: CDR1 SGHRS, CDR2 YFSETQ. CDR3 region: CASSPEGSGRYEQYF. In DNA form, the CDR3 reads TGCGCCAGCAGCCCGGAGGGTAGCGGGAGGTACGAGCAGTACTTC. Together with reference TRBV5-1 and TRBJ2-7, the CDR3 gives the full variable domain: KAGVTQTPRYLIKTRGQQVTLSCSPISGHRSVSWYQQTPGQGLQFLFEYFSETQRNKGNFPGRFSGRQFSNSRSEMNVSTLELGDSALYLCASSPEGSGRYEQYFGPGTRLTVT.

This chain uses TRBV19 with TRBJ1-5, with a weak D call TRBD1 (5 bases). V lost 1 base and J 3 bases, leaving 10 bases between the germline ends. Germline V gene data show CDR1 as LNHDA and CDR2 as SQIVND (reference sequence). This CDR3 comprises 15 residues. CDR3 bases: TGTGCCAGTAGTATAGTTTCAGGGTTCAATCAGCCCCAGCATTTT. This codes for CASSIVSGFNQPQHF.

The chain has TRBV6-1 and TRBJ1-5, with D perhaps TRBD1 (5 bases). CDR3 length: 15 residues. Between the trimmed V and J ends, which lost 6 bases and 5 bases, there was a span of 17 bases. Looked up from germline, CDR1 is MNHNS and CDR2 is SASEGT. The CDR3 sequence is CASRPAGLGDQPQHF. CDR3 nucleotides: TGTGCCAGCAGGCCCGCAGGGTTGGGGGATCAGCCCCAGCATTTT.

This clonotype occurred a few times. The chain is built from TRBV18 and TRBJ2-1; 11 bases agree with TRBD1. Germline trimming cut 1 base from V and 8 bases from J; bases unmatched to any gene: 7. CDR3 length: 16 amino acids. Per the germline V gene, CDR1 is KGHSH and CDR2 is LQKENI. The CDR3 nucleotides are TGTGCCAGCTCACCACTGGGGACAGGGGGTAGCGATGAGCAGTTCTTC. This gives the protein CASSPLGTGGSDEQFF.